This TCR beta chain was identified in a study of blood T cell repertoires in COVID-19. At the level of the study: Acute-phase and convalescent COVID-19 samples originated in the United States, Italy and Spain. From T cells, B-cell-depleted T cells, or PBMCs came the material, which was cDNA or gDNA.

This CDR3 region has 12 residues. Germline V gives CDR1 SGDLS, CDR2 YYNGEE. Losses at the gene ends were 0 bases for V and 11 bases for J; bases not matched to a gene: 4. In the study's own analysis: Amplification of reference gene primers was used by the study to estimate nucleated cell counts. The data were produced by immunoSEQ multiplex PCR, yet TCRdb's version contains in-frame clones alone and is incomplete. The D gene and trimming were derived from the DNA, and the V and J assignments and clone size from that table. There are more than 90,000 clones in the sample; 85% occur only once, and approximately 40% lies in the top ten.

The origin of this receptor is a man older than 75 with acute or convalescent COVID-19. This chain joins TRBV9 and TRBJ1-1; 7 bases match TRBD1. The material sequenced was peripheral blood. CDR3 protein: CASSVEGAKAFF. DNA for the CDR3: TGTGCCAGCAGCGTAGAGGGGGCGAAGGCTTTCTTT. The full variable domain, rest sourced from reference TRBV9 and TRBJ1-1, is DSGVTQTPKHLITATGQRVTLRCSPRSGDLSVYWYQQSLDQGLQFLIQYYNGEERAKGNILERFSAQQFPDLHSELNLSSLELGDSALYFCASSVEGAKAFFGQGTRLTVV.